This T cell receptor (beta chain) was captured by sequencing in a study of post-analysis software for immune sequencing data. Built from TCR beta cDNA, the libraries had unique molecular identifiers in them. Via MiXCR, TCRdb re-called the PCR reads, giving one row per CDR3 protein. The sample shows about 770,000 distinct CDR3 sequences, around 46% of them seen only once. General study points: Normalized Chao1 diversity was significantly reduced in patients versus controls. When patients were compared with controls, about five TRBV segments were more frequent, TRBV5-6, TRBV5-1 and TRBV20-1 among them.

V shed 0 bases and J shed 0 bases, with 10 bases lying between them. The CDR3 has 15 amino acids. CDR1 and CDR2 (germline): GTSNPN, SVGIG (reference sequence). About this clonotype itself: The target antigen is unknown.

The sequence came from a girl aged 5 to 17 with multiple sclerosis. The chain joins TRBV30 to TRBJ2-3, with D possibly TRBD1 on 5 matching bases. Sequenced sample: blood. The CDR3 region is CAWSVGQGSTDTQYF. In DNA form, the CDR3 reads TGTGCCTGGAGTGTGGGGCAGGGAAGCACAGATACGCAGTATTTT.